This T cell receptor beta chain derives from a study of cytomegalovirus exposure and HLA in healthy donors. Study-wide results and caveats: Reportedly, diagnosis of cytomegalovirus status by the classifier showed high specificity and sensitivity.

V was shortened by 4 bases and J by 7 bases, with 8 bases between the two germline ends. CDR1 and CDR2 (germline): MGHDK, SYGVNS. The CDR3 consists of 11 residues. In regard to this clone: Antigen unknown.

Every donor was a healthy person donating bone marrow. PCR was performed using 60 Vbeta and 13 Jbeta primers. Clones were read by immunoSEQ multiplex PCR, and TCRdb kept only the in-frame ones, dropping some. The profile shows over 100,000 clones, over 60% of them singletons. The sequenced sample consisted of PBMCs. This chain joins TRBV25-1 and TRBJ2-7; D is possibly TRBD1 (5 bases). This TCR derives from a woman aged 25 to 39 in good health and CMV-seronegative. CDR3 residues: CASSGQREQYF. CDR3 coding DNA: TGTGCCAGCAGTGGACAGAGAGAGCAGTACTTC.